These 10 T cell receptor beta chains came from one sample sequenced in a study of Ad26.COV2.S vaccination and SARS-CoV-2 variants. Treatment denoted: approximately 18 received Ad26.COV2.S at low or high dose, single or two shots; several received placebo; per-sample allocation not given. All samples were drawn on day 63, counting from the first vaccine or placebo injection. Assay: immunoSEQ multiplex PCR; the TCRdb copy retains only in-frame clones and omits some. The sample consists of about 350,000 clones, 88% of them appearing once. The starting material was peripheral blood, obtained in a trial of Ad26.COV2.S vaccine versus placebo. The receptors were sampled from a person between 18 and 65 years old who received the Ad26.COV2.S COVID-19 vaccine or a placebo.

The rearrangement uses TRBV15 and TRBJ2-3; 8 bases match TRBD2. Germline V CDR1 and CDR2: LNHNV, YYDKDF (reference sequence). The CDR3 runs 16 residues. Losses at the gene ends were 1 base for V and 2 bases for J; bases not matched to a gene: 5. DNA for the CDR3: TGTGCCACCAGCAGAGGTTTAGCGGGGTCCACAGATACGCAGTATTTT. As protein: CATSRGLAGSTDTQYF. Looking up the rest from reference TRBV15 and TRBJ2-3 gives the full variable domain: DAMVIQNPRYQVTQFGKPVTLSCSQTLNHNVMYWYQQKSSQAPKLLFHYYDKDFNNEADTPDNFQSRRPNTSFCFLDIRSPGLGDTAMYLCATSRGLAGSTDTQYFGPGTRLTVL.

This clone was picked up one time. The chain is built from TRBV11-2 and TRBJ2-3; 9 nucleotides agree with TRBD2. V lost 3 bases and J lost 6; bases outside the gene matches: 10. Germline values: CDR1 SGHAT, CDR2 FQNNGV. The CDR3 has 16 residues. This CDR3 reads CASSLIAGVGLDTQYF. Written as DNA, the CDR3 is TGTGCCAGCAGCTTGATAGCGGGAGTGGGTTTGGATACGCAGTATTTT. The whole variable domain, filled in from reference TRBV11-2 and TRBJ2-3, reads EAGVAQSPRYKIIEKRQSVAFWCNPISGHATLYWYQQILGQGPKLLIQFQNNGVVDDSQLPKDRFSAERLKGVDSTLKIQPAKLEDSAVYLCASSLIAGVGLDTQYFGPGTRLTVL.

The chain carries TRBV3-1 (or the pseudogene TRBV3-2) and TRBJ2-7, with TRBD1 as a possible D gene (6 bases). V was cut by 1 base and J by 8 bases, with 27 bases left in between. Looked up from germline, CDR1 is LGHDT and CDR2 is YNNKEL (reference sequence). The CDR3 loop spans 18 amino acids. The CDR3 sequence: CASSQAPPHGTLVTKQYF. The DNA for the CDR3 is TGTGCCAGCAGCCAAGCCCCCCCCCACGGGACATTAGTGACGAAGCAGTACTTC.

The chain is built from TRBV9 and TRBJ2-2, with D tentatively TRBD1 (6 bases). This CDR3 has 15 residues. From germline, CDR1 is SGDLS and CDR2 YYNGEE. V was pared by 2 bases and J by 5 bases, with 13 bases between. CDR3 nucleotide sequence: TGTGCCAGCAGCGTCGGACAGTCTGTAACCGGGGAGCTGTTTTTT. Its protein is CASSVGQSVTGELFF.

J is TRBJ1-2 and V is TRBV6-5; D may be TRBD1 (6 bases). Trimming stripped 5 bases from V and 0 bases from J, with 10 bases between. The CDR3 has 14 amino acids. Germline lookup yields CDR1 MNHEY and CDR2 SVGAGI. DNA for the CDR3: TGTGCCAGCAGTCGACAGGCCACTAACTATGGCTACACCTTC. Translated: CASSRQATNYGYTF.

The chain couples TRBV19 to TRBJ1-2; 8 nucleotides agree with TRBD1. The CDR3 extends over 13 amino acids. Trimming cost V 7 bases and J 2 bases; bases outside gene matches: 3. Germline V gene lookup returns CDR1 LNHDA and CDR2 SQIVND (reference sequence). The CDR3 here is CASTQGANYGYTF. The CDR3 DNA sequence: TGTGCCAGTACCCAGGGGGCCAACTATGGCTACACCTTC. Full variable domain (missing parts from reference TRBV19 and TRBJ1-2): DGGITQSPKYLFRKEGQNVTLSCEQNLNHDAMYWYRQDPGQGLRLIYYSQIVNDFQKGDIAEGYSVSREKKESFPLTVTSAQKNPTAFYLCASTQGANYGYTFGSGTRLTVV.

The chain joins TRBV11-3 to TRBJ1-2; TRBD1 matches at 7 bases. V trimming: 7 bases; J trimming: 4 bases; junction bases outside the gene matches: 12. Germline V gene sequence: CDR1 SGHNT, CDR2 YENEEA. The CDR3 extends over 15 amino acids. Here the CDR3 reads CASTRGEDRFYGYTF. In DNA, the CDR3 is TGTGCCAGCACCCGCGGAGAGGACAGGTTCTATGGCTACACCTTC.

This chain joins TRBV7-9 and TRBJ1-1; D might be TRBD1 (6 bases). The CDR3 extends over 12 amino acids. Trimming took off 2 bases at V and 9 bases at J, with 10 bases between the two ends. Germline lookup yields CDR1 SEHNR and CDR2 FQNEAQ (reference sequence). CDR3 loop: CASSLPGGQAFF. CDR3 nucleotides: TGTGCCAGCAGCTTACCGGGGGGGCAAGCTTTCTTT. The full variable domain, rest sourced from reference TRBV7-9 and TRBJ1-1, is DTGVSQNPRHKITKRGQNVTFRCDPISEHNRLYWYRQTLGQGPEFLTYFQNEAQLEKSRLLSDRFSAERPKGSFSTLEIQRTEQGDSAMYLCASSLPGGQAFFGQGTRLTVV.

The chain is built from TRBV19 and TRBJ2-3; D unclear. V gave up 9 bases and J gave up 1 base, with 23 bases separating them. This CDR3 has 17 amino acids. CDR1 LNHDA and CDR2 SQIVND come from the germline V gene (reference sequence). The CDR3 nucleotides are TGTGCCAGCGGTATGGGTTTCGAGCCCCAGGGCACAGATACGCAGTATTTT. Residues: CASGMGFEPQGTDTQYF.

The chain combines TRBV11-2 with TRBJ2-3; TRBD1 agrees at 12 bases. There are 16 residues in the CDR3. Unmatched junction bases numbered 7, after V lost 5 bases and J lost 4 bases. CDR1 and CDR2 (germline): SGHAT, FQNNGV. The CDR3 DNA is TGTGCCAGCAGCACCCGGGACAGGGGGCGAGCAGATACGCAGTATTTT. Amino acid sequence: CASSTRDRGRADTQYF.